The clone carrying this T cell receptor beta chain was recorded at least ten times. This entry is derived from a study of response to subunit inactivated influenza vaccine. The germline V gene has CDR1 DFQATT and CDR2 SNEGSKA (reference sequence). Trimming pared 0 bases from V and 1 base from J, leaving 11 bases between. CDR3 length: 15 amino acids. One entry per CDR3 protein results from TCRdb running MiXCR on the RT-PCR reads. The sample includes 500,000 or so distinct CDR3 sequences, 16% of them seen just once. The rearrangement uses TRBV20-1 and TRBJ2-3; D might be TRBD1 or TRBD2, each matching 5 bases. The TCR originated in a man aged 50-75 years who received an inactivated influenza vaccine. The specimen was CD4+ T cells sorted from PBMCs, collected around 25 months after vaccination. CDR3 amino acids: CSARDWGSGTDTQYF. The CDR3 region has the DNA TGCAGTGCTAGAGATTGGGGGAGCGGCACAGATACGCAGTATTTT.